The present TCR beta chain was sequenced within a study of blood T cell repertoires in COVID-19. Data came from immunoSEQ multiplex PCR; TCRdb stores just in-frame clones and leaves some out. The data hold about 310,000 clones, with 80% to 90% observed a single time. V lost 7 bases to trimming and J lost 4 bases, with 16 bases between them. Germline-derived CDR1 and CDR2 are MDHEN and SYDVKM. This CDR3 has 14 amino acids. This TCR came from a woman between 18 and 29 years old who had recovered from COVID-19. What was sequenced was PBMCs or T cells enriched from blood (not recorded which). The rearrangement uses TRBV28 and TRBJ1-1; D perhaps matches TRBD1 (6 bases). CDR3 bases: TGTGCCAGCACCCTCCGGACAGCACTCACTGAAGCTTTCTTT. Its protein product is CASTLRTALTEAFF.